This T cell receptor (beta chain) is from a study of cytomegalovirus exposure and HLA in healthy donors. A remark on this clone: Its antigen is currently unknown.

This PCR relied on a set of 60 Vbeta primers and 13 Jbeta primers. The assay was immunoSEQ multiplex PCR, and TCRdb's table has in-frame clones only and misses some. Among around 150,000 clones listed, 80% to 90% were seen once. CDR3 length: 15 residues. Germline values: CDR1 SNHLY, CDR2 FYNNEI. J was trimmed by 4 bases and V by 5 bases; bases with no gene match: 7. Findings of the study overall: Cytomegalovirus association was listed for approximately 150 TCR beta chains. Researchers left out some V segments, among them TRBV6-2 and TRBV6-3, as indistinguishable.

This chain connects TRBV2 to TRBJ2-7; the match to TRBD2 covers 11 bases. Sequencing was done on a sample of PBMCs. The sequence was obtained from a man aged 18 to 35 in good health and CMV-seropositive. CDR3 region: CASSLATSGEYEQYF. DNA for the CDR3: TGTGCCAGCAGTCTCGCGACTAGCGGGGAATACGAGCAGTACTTC.